This entry features one T cell receptor (beta chain) sequence. Its antigen remains unknown. The data were obtained in a study of identifying expanded T cells in peripheral blood. Findings and limits, study-wide: Differentially abundant clones: 1 to 1.5 between replicates, 16.4 at around 14 days, 18 to 20 at four.

Clones were read by immunoSEQ multiplex PCR, and TCRdb kept only the in-frame ones, dropping some. This sample yields more than 90,000 clones, of which around 88% are seen a single time; about a sixth belongs to the top ten. The germline V gene encodes CDR1 SGHAT and CDR2 FQNNGV. The CDR3 loop spans 15 amino acids. Trimming pared 1 base from V and 3 bases from J, leaving 13 bases between. No infections or other immune events were documented during collection. J is TRBJ2-7 and V is TRBV11-2, with D possibly matching TRBD1 (5 bases). The sample comprised blood. This TCR derives from a person between 18 and 70 years old in good health. Here the CDR3 reads CASSLVGQGFYEQYF. DNA of the CDR3: TGTGCCAGCAGCTTAGTTGGCCAGGGTTTCTACGAGCAGTACTTC.